The 4 T cell receptor beta chains reported below all come from one sample, sequenced in a study of PD-1 blockade in classical Hodgkin lymphoma (TCRdb year 2020). The time point label here, explained by the study, means: cycle 4 day 1 (C4D1), after 5 to 7 weeks of nivolumab. All trial patients had relapsed after autologous stem cell transplantation, with cohorts A, B and C differing in prior brentuximab vedotin exposure. Library preparation employed the immunoSEQ multiplex PCR assay. The immuneACCESS repertoire file appears here via TCRdb, limited to in-frame rearrangements. These files lack a portion of the clones; in checked studies, under half of the deficit traces to unresolved V genes, and the cause of the others is not known. The sample table holds some 86,000 clones, of which just over 90% were seen once. Clones ranked in the top ten supply approximately 2.9% of the sample. Material: peripheral blood mononuclear cells (PBMCs), obtained before the fourth cycle of nivolumab. These receptors all come from a human donor with classical Hodgkin lymphoma.

The chain employs TRBV28 and TRBJ2-5; 11 bases map to TRBD2. Germline V gene sequence: CDR1 MDHEN, CDR2 SYDVKM. This CDR3 spans 15 amino acids. Trimming removed 3 bases from V and 5 bases from J; junction bases left unmatched: 5. CDR3 amino acids: CASSFRTSGLETQYF. CDR3 sequence (DNA): TGTGCCAGCAGTTTCCGGACTAGCGGGTTGGAGACCCAGTACTTC.

The gene calls are TRBV29-1 and TRBJ2-4; 9 bases align to TRBD1. This CDR3 region has 13 residues. The V gene's germline CDR1 is SQVTM and CDR2 ANQGSEA. With V trimmed by 5 bases and J by 9 bases, 8 bases remained unmatched. CDR3 protein: CSVHGQGPGIQYF. CDR3 in DNA: TGCAGCGTTCACGGACAGGGGCCGGGCATTCAGTACTTC.

V gene TRBV6-1 combines with J gene TRBJ2-1, with D perhaps matching TRBD2 (6 bases). This CDR3 contains 14 residues. Deletions cut 10 bases from V and 1 base from J, with 14 bases between. The germline V gene encodes CDR1 MNHNS and CDR2 SASEGT. The CDR3 bases are TGTGCCAACAGCCGGGAGTATTCCTACAATGAGCAGTTCTTC. Translating it yields CANSREYSYNEQFF.

The CDR3 region has the DNA TGTGCCAGCAGCCCCCTGACTAGTTCGGCGTCCTACAATGAGCAGTTCTTC. This encodes CASSPLTSSASYNEQFF. The chain couples TRBV5-4 to TRBJ2-1; possible D gene TRBD2, 6 bases. This CDR3 region has 17 residues. Germline V gene data show CDR1 as SGHNT and CDR2 as YYREEE (reference sequence). Trimming pared 4 bases from V and 1 base from J, leaving 18 bases between. Full variable domain (remainder filled in from reference TRBV5-4 and TRBJ2-1): ETGVTQSPTHLIKTRGQQVTLRCSSQSGHNTVSWYQQALGQGPQFIFQYYREEENGRGNFPPRFSGLQFPNYSSELNVNALELDDSALYLCASSPLTSSASYNEQFFGPGTRLTVL.